This record covers a single T cell receptor (beta chain). The multiple sclerosis controls were treatment-naive patients with relapsing-remitting disease that was stable or active. The germline V gene encodes CDR1 SQVTM and CDR2 ANQGSEA. V was clipped by 5 bases and J by 6 bases, with 7 bases between them. This CDR3 comprises 10 residues. The data originate from a study of CD8 T cells in Susac syndrome. It was with random hexamers that 0.5 to 1 ug RNA was reverse transcribed. TCRdb redid the calling of the immunoSEQ multiplex PCR reads with MiXCR, one entry per CDR3 protein. The sample lists roughly 140,000 distinct CDR3 sequences; about 94% were seen once.

This chain joins TRBV29-1 and TRBJ1-2, with D hard to call. The material sequenced was CD8+ T cells from PBMCs. The clonotype originates from a human donor with multiple sclerosis. In DNA, the CDR3 is TGCAGCGTTCCGGGGAATGGCTACACCTTC. Translating gives CSVPGNGYTF.